A selection of T cell receptor beta chains follows, all from one sample in a study of blood T cell repertoires in COVID-19. Sequencing used immunoSEQ multiplex PCR; TCRdb keeps in-frame clones, though not all of them. The table shows fewer than 450,000 clones, with roughly 88% occurring only once. Material for sequencing was PBMCs or T cells enriched from blood (not recorded which). The receptors shown here come from a woman in her thirties or forties with acute COVID-19. Both conserved end residues are part of each CDR3.

V: TRBV30
J: TRBJ2-7
CDR3: CAWSVLGVSYEQYF

V: TRBV30
J: TRBJ1-1
CDR3: CAWNARAGAFF

V: TRBV14
J: TRBJ1-5
CDR3: CASSAFANQPQHF

V: TRBV24-1
J: TRBJ1-1
CDR3: CATSDLRDNAMNTEAFF

V: TRBV2
J: TRBJ1-5
CDR3: CASSGRQGVGQPQHF

V: TRBV27
J: TRBJ1-1
CDR3: CATSQVKNTEAFF

V: TRBV5-1
J: TRBJ2-5
CDR3: CASSLLNRVQETQYF

V: TRBV11-3
J: TRBJ2-7
CDR3: CASSPRQGDHEQYF

V: TRBV7-6
J: TRBJ2-6
CDR3: CASSPAMGGVSGANVLTF

V: TRBV5-5
J: TRBJ1-1
CDR3: CASGQGYTEAFF

V: TRBV12-5
J: TRBJ2-3
CDR3: CASGLGTSGTTDTQYF

V: TRBV7-9
J: TRBJ2-2
CDR3: CASSPQGNTGELFF

V: TRBV2
J: TRBJ2-1
CDR3: CASSRSGGASYNEQFF

V: TRBV6-2/TRBV6-3
J: TRBJ2-3
CDR3: CASSYSRRGGRTDTQYF

V: TRBV5-6
J: TRBJ2-7
CDR3: CASSGGTGGSSYEQYF

V: TRBV12-3/TRBV12-4
J: TRBJ2-3
CDR3: CASSLVATDTQYF

V: TRBV9
J: TRBJ2-1
CDR3: CASSVVSEPGILTDADEQFF

V: TRBV15
J: TRBJ1-2
CDR3: CATSRGRDRAGYTF

V: TRBV27
J: TRBJ2-6
CDR3: CASSLIRSGANVLTF

V: TRBV6-1
J: TRBJ2-4
CDR3: CASSGQISRAKNIQYF

V: TRBV5-1
J: TRBJ1-6
CDR3: CASSPSLSDSPLHF

V: TRBV10-3
J: TRBJ2-7
CDR3: CAISRTGTGDPYEQYF

V: TRBV30
J: TRBJ1-2
CDR3: CAPEGATGGYGYTF

V: TRBV2
J: TRBJ1-2
CDR3: CASSRDRGDYGYTF

V: TRBV10-3
J: TRBJ1-1
CDR3: CAISEDRTLNTEAFF

V: TRBV12-3/TRBV12-4
J: TRBJ2-1
CDR3: CASSLGGGQFF

V: TRBV11-2
J: TRBJ2-3
CDR3: CASSLDRGQADTQYF

V: TRBV7-9
J: TRBJ1-3
CDR3: CASSSSGGSGNTIYF

V: TRBV2
J: TRBJ1-5
CDR3: CASKEDSNQPQHF

V: TRBV5-1
J: TRBJ2-7
CDR3: CASSLGSSSYEQYF

V: TRBV9
J: TRBJ2-1
CDR3: CASSVGQSEQFF

V: TRBV4-1
J: TRBJ2-3
CDR3: CASSQTRGGPTDTQYF

V: TRBV9
J: TRBJ2-1
CDR3: CASSPLGQGAGNEQFF

V: TRBV23-1
J: TRBJ1-2
CDR3: CASSQCVGVRYGYTF

V: TRBV4-1
J: TRBJ1-2
CDR3: CASSHHPSARKGGNYGYTF

V: TRBV24-1
J: TRBJ1-5
CDR3: CATSDSQRQGPGNQPQHF

V: TRBV30
J: TRBJ1-5
CDR3: CAWSLGQTYSNQPQHF

V: TRBV13
J: TRBJ1-1
CDR3: CASSYWTQGRPEAFF

V: TRBV19
J: TRBJ2-3
CDR3: CARQGRLTDTQYF

V: TRBV3-1/TRBV3-2
J: TRBJ1-4
CDR3: CASSQDQAAGSGEKLFF

V: TRBV3-1/TRBV3-2
J: TRBJ2-7
CDR3: CASSQTNRGYEQYF

V: TRBV19
J: TRBJ1-5
CDR3: CASSMTWGQPQHF

V: TRBV3-1/TRBV3-2
J: TRBJ1-2
CDR3: CASSHLQGDGYTF

V: TRBV13
J: TRBJ2-2
CDR3: CASSLQGPLNTGELFF

V: TRBV6-5
J: TRBJ2-7
CDR3: CASSRLAGVYEQYF

V: TRBV11-2
J: TRBJ1-1
CDR3: CASSLQSGTEAFF

V: TRBV27
J: TRBJ1-5
CDR3: CASSLTGPYQPQHF

V: TRBV2
J: TRBJ2-7
CDR3: CASTQGAGSYEQYF

V: TRBV5-1
J: TRBJ2-5
CDR3: CASSLSRLAETQYF

V: TRBV7-9
J: TRBJ2-1
CDR3: CASSLASATNEQFF

V: TRBV20-1
J: TRBJ1-5
CDR3: CSASGRGSNQPQHF

V: TRBV11-2
J: TRBJ1-5
CDR3: CASSLWPLGALNQPQHF

V: TRBV3-1/TRBV3-2
J: TRBJ2-3
CDR3: CASSQWDREADTQYF

V: TRBV18
J: TRBJ1-3
CDR3: CASSPEQGVTGNTIYF

V: TRBV2
J: TRBJ1-6
CDR3: CARQDSSYNSPLHF

V: TRBV5-1
J: TRBJ2-3
CDR3: CASSPGQSPSTDTQYF

V: TRBV5-1
J: TRBJ1-4
CDR3: CASSLGQGTATNEKLFF

V: TRBV21-1
J: TRBJ1-1
CDR3: CASSEPGDLRTEAFF

V: TRBV27
J: TRBJ1-2
CDR3: CASSYRGLSNYGYTF

V: TRBV19
J: TRBJ1-1
CDR3: CASSTDDSTEAFF